Below, 5 T cell receptor beta chains from the same sample are listed, as sequenced in a study of shared clonotypes between healthy human individuals. The table came from immunoSEQ multiplex PCR; TCRdb's copy has only in-frame clones and leaves some out. This sample has around 550,000 clones; almost 97% occur once, and the top ten carry 0.055% to 0.075%. Sequencing was done on a sample of naive CD4+ T cells sorted from blood. Stated subset: CD45RA+ positively selected. All receptors derive from a woman in her twenties or thirties in good health.

The rearrangement joins TRBV25-1 to TRBJ1-2; D remains ambiguous. In germline, CDR1 is MGHDK, CDR2 SYGVNS. Deletions cut 5 bases from V and 0 bases from J, with 16 bases between. The CDR3 is made up of 16 amino acids. CDR3 nucleotide sequence: TGTGCCAGCAGTAAAAGTAGTCAAGGACCTAACTATGGCTACACCTTC. Its protein is CASSKSSQGPNYGYTF.

The chain has TRBV7-9 and TRBJ2-2; 7 bases are a match to TRBD2. V trimming: 3 bases; J trimming: 3 bases; junction bases outside the gene matches: 7. The CDR3 runs 16 residues. Germline lookup yields CDR1 SEHNR and CDR2 FQNEAQ (reference sequence). The CDR3, as DNA: TGTGCCAGCAGCTTTTCCGGGAGGAGGGACACCGGGGAGCTGTTTTTT. It is translated as CASSFSGRRDTGELFF.

V gene TRBV14 combines with J gene TRBJ1-3; 8 bases match TRBD1. The CDR3 loop spans 13 amino acids. Germline V gene lookup returns CDR1 SGHDN and CDR2 FVKESK. The V and J ends lost 6 bases and 4 bases, in that order; junction bases with no gene match: 2. Here the CDR3 DNA reads TGTGCCAGCAGGAGACAGGGGGGAAACACCATATATTTT. Translating it yields CASRRQGGNTIYF.

The chain carries TRBV6-6 and TRBJ1-3; D might be TRBD1 (6 bases). The ends were cut back, 4 bases at V and 9 bases at J, with 16 bases in the middle. Germline values: CDR1 MNHNY, CDR2 SVGAGI (reference sequence). The CDR3 totals 14 residues. CDR3 protein: CASSFAGGGSTIYF. DNA for the CDR3: TGTGCCAGCAGTTTCGCGGGAGGGGGTAGCACCATATATTTT.

This clone was found once. The rearrangement uses TRBV4-1 and TRBJ1-5, with D perhaps matching TRBD1 (6 bases). Germline CDR1 is MGHRA and CDR2 is YSYEKL. This CDR3 has 16 amino acids. V gave up 1 base and J gave up 4 bases, with 14 bases separating them. The chain's CDR3 is CASSQAGTPGNQPQHF. CDR3 DNA sequence: TGCGCCAGCAGCCAAGCCGGGACACCGGGAAATCAGCCCCAGCATTTT.